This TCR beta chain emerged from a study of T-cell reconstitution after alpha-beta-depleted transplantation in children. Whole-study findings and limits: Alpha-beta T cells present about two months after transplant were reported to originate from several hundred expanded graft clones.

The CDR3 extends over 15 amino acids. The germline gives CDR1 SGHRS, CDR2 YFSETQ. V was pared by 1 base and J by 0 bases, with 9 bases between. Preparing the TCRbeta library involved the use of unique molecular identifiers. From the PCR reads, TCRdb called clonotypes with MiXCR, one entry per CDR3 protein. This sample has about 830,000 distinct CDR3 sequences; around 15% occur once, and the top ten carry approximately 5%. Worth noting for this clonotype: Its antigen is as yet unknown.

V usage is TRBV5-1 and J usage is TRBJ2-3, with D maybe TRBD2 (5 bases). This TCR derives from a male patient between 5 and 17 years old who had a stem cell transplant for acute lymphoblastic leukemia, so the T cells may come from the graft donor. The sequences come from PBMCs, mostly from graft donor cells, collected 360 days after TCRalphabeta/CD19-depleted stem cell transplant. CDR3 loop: CASSLSGISTDTQYF. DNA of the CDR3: TGCGCCAGCAGCTTGTCGGGGATCAGCACAGATACGCAGTATTTT.